The 30 T cell receptor beta chains reported below all come from one sample, sequenced in a study of T cell responses to AZD1222 COVID-19 vaccine. Method: immunoSEQ multiplex PCR; TCRdb's copy keeps in-frame clones and lacks some. The sample consists of 120,000 to 150,000 clones, roughly 91% of them appearing once. Material: peripheral blood, obtained on day 0 of AZD1222 vaccination. All receptors derive from an adult in good health.

This chain joins TRBV27 and TRBJ1-3; possible D gene TRBD1, 5 bases. The CDR3 totals 18 residues. Trimming removed 0 bases at V and 0 bases at J, with 15 bases between. Germline CDR1 reads MNHEY; CDR2 reads SMNVEV (reference sequence). CDR3 sequence (DNA): TGTGCCAGCAGTTTATCCGGTATTACAGGCCTCTCTGGAAACACCATATATTTT. Translated, it gives CASSLSGITGLSGNTIYF.

This clone was counted a single time. The rearrangement joins TRBV9 to TRBJ2-2, with a tentative D call TRBD2 (5 bases). CDR3 size: 17 residues. Trimming shortened V by 6 bases and J by 5 bases, and 23 bases separated the two germline ends. The germline CDR1 and CDR2 sequences are SGDLS and YYNGEE. CDR3 DNA sequence: TGTGCCAGCACCAATGACCTTCGAGGGCCGGGAACCGGGGAGCTGTTTTTT. This sequence encodes CASTNDLRGPGTGELFF. Complete variable domain (other parts from reference TRBV9 and TRBJ2-2): DSGVTQTPKHLITATGQRVTLRCSPRSGDLSVYWYQQSLDQGLQFLIQYYNGEERAKGNILERFSAQQFPDLHSELNLSSLELGDSALYFCASTNDLRGPGTGELFFGEGSRLTVL.

The genes are TRBV10-3 and TRBJ1-5; perhaps TRBD1 as D (5 bases). Trimming shortened V by 3 bases and J by 1 base, and 13 bases separated the two germline ends. This CDR3 is 16 amino acids long. CDR1 is ENHRY and CDR2 is SYGVKD in the germline V gene. This CDR3 is CAISEPGTASNQPQHF. In nucleotides, the CDR3 is TGTGCCATCAGTGAACCAGGGACGGCCAGCAATCAGCCCCAGCATTTT.

CDR3 nucleotides: TGTGCCAGCAGATTACCAGGGGGCTTGTATGGCTACACCTTC. Amino acids: CASRLPGGLYGYTF. The V call is TRBV6-5, the J call TRBJ1-2, with 8 bases fitting TRBD1. The CDR3 spans 14 residues. Germline V gene sequence: CDR1 MNHEY, CDR2 SVGAGI. Losses at the gene ends were 6 bases for V and 5 bases for J; bases not matched to a gene: 8.

The chain is built from TRBV27 and TRBJ1-5; D might be TRBD1 (5 bases). Trimming removed 5 bases at V and 2 bases at J, with 13 bases between. Germline CDR1 reads MNHEY; CDR2 reads SMNVEV (reference sequence). The CDR3 has 15 residues. The CDR3 is CASSLYGTGNQPQHF. In nucleotides, the CDR3 is TGTGCCAGCAGTCTTTACGGGACGGGCAATCAGCCCCAGCATTTT.

V is TRBV7-2 and J is TRBJ2-2, with 12 bases fitting TRBD1. This CDR3 is 17 amino acids long. Trimming took 4 bases from V and 7 from J; bases not matched to a gene: 10. Germline values: CDR1 SGHTA, CDR2 FQGNSA. The CDR3 DNA reads TGTGCCAGCAGCTCCGGCAGGGGACAGGGGGCTATCGGGGAGCTGTTTTTT. This gives the protein CASSSGRGQGAIGELFF.

This clone was seen a single time. The chain joins TRBV5-1 to TRBJ1-1; TRBD1 matches at 9 bases. With V trimmed by 7 bases and J by 4 bases, 8 bases remained unmatched. Germline CDR1 and CDR2: SGHRS and YFSETQ. CDR3 size: 14 residues. CDR3 DNA sequence: TGCGCCAGCCTCCCGACAGGGGGAAGCACTGAAGCTTTCTTT. It is translated as CASLPTGGSTEAFF.

The chain has TRBV9 and TRBJ2-3; D not certain. CDR1 and CDR2 from the germline V gene are SGDLS and YYNGEE. The V and J ends lost 0 bases and 2 bases respectively, with 10 bases between them. There are 15 residues in the CDR3. CDR3 bases: TGTGCCAGCAGCGTAGAGAGGACCTACACAGATACGCAGTATTTT. It translates to CASSVERTYTDTQYF.

The gene calls are TRBV3-1 (or the pseudogene TRBV3-2) and TRBJ2-7; no reliable D call. CDR3 length: 12 amino acids. Germline assignment: CDR1 LGHDT and CDR2 YNNKEL (reference sequence). Trimming took 4 bases from V and 6 from J, leaving 10 bases between them. The CDR3 DNA reads TGTGCCAGCAGCCCCATTTTAGGCGAGCAGTACTTC. It yields the protein CASSPILGEQYF.

The chain combines TRBV13 with TRBJ1-1; a possible D gene is TRBD1 (6 bases). Trimming cost V 3 bases and J 4 bases, with 9 bases left between them. CDR3 length: 13 amino acids. Germline V gene data show CDR1 as PRHDT and CDR2 as FYEKMQ (reference sequence). The CDR3 region is CASSFTGSTEAFF. CDR3 coding DNA: TGTGCCAGCAGCTTTACAGGGAGCACTGAAGCTTTCTTT. The whole variable domain, filled in from reference TRBV13 and TRBJ1-1, reads AAGVIQSPRHLIKEKRETATLKCYPIPRHDTVYWYQQGPGQDPQFLISFYEKMQSDKGSIPDRFSAQQFSDYHSELNMSSLELGDSALYFCASSFTGSTEAFFGQGTRLTVV.

V and J are TRBV3-1 (or the pseudogene TRBV3-2) and TRBJ1-6; perhaps TRBD1 as D (6 bases). The germline V gene encodes CDR1 LGHDT and CDR2 YNNKEL (reference sequence). The CDR3 runs to 14 residues. V shed 1 base and J shed 12 bases, with 13 bases lying between them. The DNA of the CDR3 is TGTGCCAGCAGCCAAGGTAACAGGGAGCGACCCCTCCACTTT. This gives the protein CASSQGNRERPLHF.

V gene TRBV5-5 combines with J gene TRBJ2-1; D gene ambiguous. This CDR3 has 15 amino acids. V lost 1 base and J 4 bases, leaving 12 bases between the germline ends. Germline V gene sequence: CDR1 SGHKS, CDR2 YYEKEE (reference sequence). CDR3 sequence: CASSLIGVGYNEQFF. The CDR3 DNA reads as TGTGCCAGCAGCTTGATAGGCGTGGGGTACAATGAGCAGTTCTTC.

This clone occurred a few times. The J gene is TRBJ1-3, the V gene TRBV4-2; D uncertain. The CDR3 extends over 16 amino acids. Per the germline V gene, CDR1 is LGHNA and CDR2 is YNFKEQ. With 0 bases removed from V and 0 bases from J, the gap between germline ends came to 9 bases. In DNA form, the CDR3 reads TGTGCCAGCAGCCAAGATATCGGAGGCTCTGGAAACACCATATATTTT. Protein sequence: CASSQDIGGSGNTIYF.

The DNA for the CDR3 is TGTGCCAGCAGCCGCGGGACAGGGGAATTTCATGAGCAGTTCTTC. Encoded protein: CASSRGTGEFHEQFF. The chain joins TRBV7-8 to TRBJ2-1, with TRBD1 matching over 10 bases. With 5 bases clipped from V and 8 bases from J, the junction kept 9 bases outside the gene matches. The CDR3 runs to 15 residues. In germline, CDR1 is SGHVS, CDR2 FQNEAQ.

The V call is TRBV23-1, the J call TRBJ1-5; D remains unclear. TRBV23-1 is identified as an open reading frame with a role that is uncertain. The CDR3 is 14 amino acids. Trimming removed 9 bases from V and 3 bases from J, with 15 bases in between. The chain's CDR3 is CASNGQAYNQPQHF. The CDR3 bases are TGCGCCAGTAATGGGCAGGCTTACAATCAGCCCCAGCATTTT.

The chain has TRBV29-1 and TRBJ2-1; the D gene is possibly TRBD2 (6 bases). This CDR3 has 16 residues. Trimming removed 2 bases from V and 0 bases from J, with 14 bases in between. Germline CDR1 reads SQVTM; CDR2 reads ANQGSEA. The CDR3 is CSVEKSGESSYNEQFF. In DNA, the CDR3 is TGCAGCGTTGAAAAATCGGGGGAAAGCTCCTACAATGAGCAGTTCTTC.

The chain combines TRBV2 with TRBJ1-6, with no clear D. CDR1 and CDR2 (germline): SNHLY, FYNNEI. The CDR3 totals 12 residues. V lost 3 bases and J 10 bases, leaving 7 bases between the germline ends. CDR3 residues: CASSDVVSPLHF. The CDR3 DNA follows: TGTGCCAGCAGTGATGTAGTCTCACCCCTCCACTTT.

The chain carries TRBV19 and TRBJ1-6; no firm D call. The germline V and J ends were trimmed by 6 bases and 5 bases, with 17 bases remaining between them. The germline V gene encodes CDR1 LNHDA and CDR2 SQIVND (reference sequence). There are 16 residues in the CDR3. As DNA, the CDR3 is TGTGCCAGTAGCATAACCCGGCAGGTCGATAATTCACCCCTCCACTTT. As protein: CASSITRQVDNSPLHF.

The J gene is TRBJ2-7, the V gene TRBV5-4; 7 nucleotides line up with TRBD2. CDR3 length: 13 amino acids. Germline V gene data show CDR1 as SGHNT and CDR2 as YYREEE (reference sequence). The V and J ends lost 4 bases and 5 bases, in that order; junction bases with no gene match: 6. The CDR3 bases are TGTGCCAGCAGCATGGGGGGGTTAGACGAGCAGTACTTC. Its translation: CASSMGGLDEQYF.

V usage is TRBV10-3 and J usage is TRBJ2-7; the match to TRBD1 covers 9 bases. This CDR3 has 13 amino acids. V shed 6 bases, J shed 1 base, and the junction held 1 base outside the gene matches. Germline V gene sequence: CDR1 ENHRY, CDR2 SYGVKD. CDR3 in amino acids: CAISDRGSYEQYF. In DNA form, the CDR3 reads TGTGCCATCAGCGACAGGGGGTCCTACGAGCAGTACTTC.

Only one count was recorded for this clone. The J gene is TRBJ1-1, the V gene TRBV30, with D uncertain. CDR1 and CDR2 (germline): GTSNPN, SVGIG (reference sequence). V lost 4 bases to trimming and J lost 1 base, with 16 bases between them. The length of the CDR3 is 15 residues. CDR3 loop: CAWIPAAARNTEAFF. The CDR3 DNA is TGTGCCTGGATTCCCGCCGCAGCTAGGAACACTGAAGCTTTCTTT.

The chain is built from TRBV27 and TRBJ1-5; the D is unclear. The germline V gene has CDR1 MNHEY and CDR2 SMNVEV (reference sequence). The CDR3 has 14 residues. Trimming cost V 4 bases and J 1 base, with 8 bases left between them. The CDR3 loop reads CASSSGMSNQPQHF. The CDR3 nucleotides are TGTGCCAGCAGTTCTGGCATGAGCAATCAGCCCCAGCATTTT.

This chain joins TRBV4-1 and TRBJ1-2; TRBD1 might be the D (5 bases). The CDR3 spans 16 residues. Deletions cut 4 bases from V and 6 bases from J, with 21 bases between. Germline V gene lookup returns CDR1 MGHRA and CDR2 YSYEKL. The CDR3 is CASSPGRGGATNGYTF. The CDR3 region has the DNA TGCGCCAGCAGCCCGGGAAGAGGTGGGGCAACTAATGGCTACACCTTC.

The chain employs TRBV5-4 and TRBJ1-1; D possibly corresponds to TRBD1 (6 bases). With 0 bases removed from V and 1 base from J, the gap between germline ends came to 13 bases. CDR3 length equals 16 residues. Germline CDR1 reads SGHNT; CDR2 reads YYREEE (reference sequence). CDR3 protein: CASSLGGRGPNTEAFF. The CDR3 coding sequence is TGTGCCAGCAGCTTGGGAGGCCGGGGGCCGAACACTGAAGCTTTCTTT. The full variable domain, with the rest looked up from reference TRBV5-4 and TRBJ1-1, is ETGVTQSPTHLIKTRGQQVTLRCSSQSGHNTVSWYQQALGQGPQFIFQYYREEENGRGNFPPRFSGLQFPNYSSELNVNALELDDSALYLCASSLGGRGPNTEAFFGQGTRLTVV.

V usage is TRBV27 and J usage is TRBJ1-5, with D possibly being TRBD1 (6 bases). V dropped 3 bases and J dropped 4 bases, with 10 bases sitting between them. Germline values: CDR1 MNHEY, CDR2 SMNVEV (reference sequence). The CDR3 is 14 residues long. This chain's CDR3 is CASSFGGPNQPQHF. Here the CDR3 DNA reads TGTGCCAGCAGTTTTGGGGGCCCTAATCAGCCCCAGCATTTT.

This chain uses TRBV5-1 with TRBJ1-2; TRBD1 matches 7 bases. With V trimmed by 0 bases and J by 4 bases, 3 bases remained unmatched. Germline V CDR1 and CDR2: SGHRS, YFSETQ. There are 14 residues in the CDR3. The CDR3 reads CASSLDRGGYGYTF. CDR3 nucleotide sequence: TGCGCCAGCAGCTTGGACAGGGGAGGCTATGGCTACACCTTC.

The J gene is TRBJ2-1, the V gene TRBV7-2; unclear D gene. Germline lookup yields CDR1 SGHTA and CDR2 FQGNSA. V was shortened by 2 bases and J by 8 bases, with 7 bases between the two germline ends. CDR3 length: 12 residues. This CDR3 is CASSLLGYEQFF. The DNA of the CDR3 is TGTGCCAGCAGCTTATTGGGCTATGAGCAGTTCTTC.

V and J are TRBV9 and TRBJ2-3, with 7 bases lining up with TRBD2. V dropped 2 bases and J dropped 5; count of bases not matched to a gene: 8. The CDR3 covers 15 residues. CDR1 and CDR2 from the germline V gene are SGDLS and YYNGEE. Here the CDR3 reads CASSVTVGGKDTQYF. CDR3 coding DNA: TGTGCCAGCAGCGTCACGGTGGGGGGGAAAGATACGCAGTATTTT.

The rearrangement uses TRBV7-2 and TRBJ2-3; D is unresolved. CDR3 size: 14 residues. Per germline, CDR1 SGHTA and CDR2 FQGNSA. The V end lost 2 bases, the J end lost 3 bases, and 9 bases lay between the germline ends. In DNA form, the CDR3 reads TGTGCCAGCAGCTTACTCTCTGGGACAGATACGCAGTATTTT. It codes for CASSLLSGTDTQYF.

The chain couples TRBV10-1 to TRBJ2-1; D assignment may be TRBD1 or TRBD2 (5 bases each). The V and J ends lost 6 bases and 3 bases respectively, with 12 bases between them. This CDR3 is 14 amino acids long. Germline lookup yields CDR1 WNHNN and CDR2 SYGVQD (reference sequence). The CDR3 loop is CASSHPGGYNEQFF. The CDR3 DNA reads as TGCGCCAGCAGCCACCCTGGGGGCTACAATGAGCAGTTCTTC.